This T cell receptor beta chain originates from a study of identical twins. Findings of the study overall: Findings came from cross-sectional statistics, without long-term follow-up of donors.

Trimming removed 8 bases from V and 6 bases from J, with 20 bases in between. The CDR3 covers 15 residues. Germline V gene sequence: CDR1 MNHNS, CDR2 SASEGT. TCRdb independently ran MiXCR on the 5' RACE reads; one entry per CDR3 protein. Here the sample spans about 200,000 distinct CDR3 sequences, around a tenth being singletons. Comments on this clonotype: Its antigen is unknown.

The chain employs TRBV6-1 and TRBJ2-1; possibly TRBD1 for D (6 bases). Input material: memory (CD45RO+) T cells sorted from blood. The clonotype was recovered from a woman between 18 and 30 years old in good health. The CDR3 loop reads CASFHSPLRGNEQFF. The CDR3 nucleotides are TGTGCCAGCTTTCACTCCCCCCTCAGGGGCAATGAGCAGTTCTTC.